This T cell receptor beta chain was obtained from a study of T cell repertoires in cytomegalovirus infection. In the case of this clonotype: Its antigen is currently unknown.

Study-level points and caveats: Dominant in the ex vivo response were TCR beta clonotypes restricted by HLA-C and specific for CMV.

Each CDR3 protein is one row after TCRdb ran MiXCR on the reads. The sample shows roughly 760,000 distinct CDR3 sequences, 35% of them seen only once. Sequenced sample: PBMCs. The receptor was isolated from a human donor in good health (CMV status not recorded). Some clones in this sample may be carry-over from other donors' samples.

CDR3 in DNA: TGTGCCACCCAAGGGCGGGGGGATAACGATAGCAATCAGCCCCAGCATTTT. Amino acid sequence: CATQGRGDNDSNQPQHF. The chain couples TRBV24-1 to TRBJ1-5; D perhaps matches TRBD1 (5 bases). V was clipped by 9 bases and J by 0 bases, with 20 bases between them. CDR1 and CDR2 from the germline V gene are KGHDR and SFDVKD. The CDR3 covers 17 residues.